A single sample is the source of the 20 T cell receptor beta chains below, sequenced in a study of blood T cell repertoires in COVID-19. Only in-frame clones appear in the TCRdb table, and some are missing; sequencing was by immunoSEQ multiplex PCR. The table includes around 310,000 clones, roughly 88% detected once. Material: peripheral blood. Every receptor here comes from a woman aged 45-59 years with active or convalescent COVID-19.

This clone was counted a single time. The chain uses TRBV29-1 and TRBJ2-7, with TRBD1 matching 8 bases. There are 15 residues in the CDR3. Germline CDR1 and CDR2: SQVTM and ANQGSEA. The V segment lost 5 bases and the J segment 2 bases; nucleotides outside the gene matches: 11. This CDR3 is CSVHHGQGPTYEQYF. In DNA, the CDR3 is TGCAGCGTTCACCACGGACAGGGTCCGACCTACGAGCAGTACTTC.

This chain joins TRBV5-5 and TRBJ2-2, with TRBD2 identical over 14 bases. Germline CDR1 SGHKS, CDR2 YYEKEE (reference sequence). With V trimmed by 1 base and J by 4 bases, 12 bases remained unmatched. This CDR3 spans 20 amino acids. Here the CDR3 reads CASSLLTGTSGSPFTGELFF. The CDR3 nucleotides are TGTGCCAGCAGCTTGCTAACCGGGACTAGCGGGAGTCCTTTCACCGGGGAGCTGTTTTTT.

The gene calls are TRBV30 and TRBJ2-5; TRBD2 matches 7 bases. Trimming removed 7 bases from V and 0 bases from J; junction bases left unmatched: 14. This CDR3 comprises 16 residues. The germline CDR1 and CDR2 sequences are GTSNPN and SVGIG (reference sequence). DNA for the CDR3: TGTGCCTACTCCAAGGGGCTAGCGGCTAACCAAGAGACCCAGTACTTC. Translating gives CAYSKGLAANQETQYF.

CDR3 residues: CASRPARTGLTDTQYF. CDR3 coding DNA: TGTGCCAGCAGGCCGGCCCGGACAGGGCTCACAGATACGCAGTATTTT. The chain joins TRBV7-2 to TRBJ2-3; 8 positions match TRBD1. CDR3 length: 16 amino acids. Germline lookup yields CDR1 SGHTA and CDR2 FQGNSA. Unmatched junction bases numbered 10, after V lost 6 bases and J lost 2 bases. The entire variable domain, with the rest obtained from reference TRBV7-2 and TRBJ2-3, is as follows: GAGVSQSPSNKVTEKGKDVELRCDPISGHTALYWYRQSLGQGLEFLIYFQGNSAPDKSGLPSDRFSAERTGGSVSTLTIQRTQQEDSAVYLCASRPARTGLTDTQYFGPGTRLTVL.

The chain links TRBV10-3 to TRBJ2-7; 9 bases map to TRBD2. With 3 bases clipped from V and 6 bases from J, the junction kept 9 bases outside the gene matches. The CDR3 consists of 15 residues. CDR1 and CDR2 (germline): ENHRY, SYGVKD. CDR3 coding DNA: TGTGCCATCAGTGAAGGCGGGAGGGCCTCGGGCGAGCAGTACTTC. The encoded protein is CAISEGGRASGEQYF.

The V call is TRBV7-2, the J call TRBJ1-1; D gene ambiguous. Trimming stripped 2 bases from V and 0 bases from J, with 13 bases between. CDR1 is SGHTA, CDR2 FQGNSA, per germline. The CDR3 runs to 16 residues. The CDR3 sequence: CASSLRRGGLNTEAFF. In DNA form, the CDR3 reads TGTGCCAGCAGCTTAAGGAGAGGAGGGCTGAACACTGAAGCTTTCTTT.

This chain joins TRBV4-1 and TRBJ2-1; the match to TRBD2 covers 10 bases. V gave up 0 bases and J gave up 10 bases; unmatched junction bases: 9. Germline V gene sequence: CDR1 MGHRA, CDR2 YSYEKL. The CDR3 totals 16 residues. Here the CDR3 DNA reads TGCGCCAGCAGCCAAGATAGCGGGGGGTGGATGGGAGAGCAGTTCTTC. Residues: CASSQDSGGWMGEQFF.

The chain links TRBV5-1 to TRBJ1-6; 7 bases match TRBD1. The V gene's germline CDR1 is SGHRS and CDR2 YFSETQ. CDR3 length: 15 amino acids. The V and J ends lost 4 bases and 9 bases, in that order; junction bases with no gene match: 10. CDR3 in amino acids: CASSPPGGGSSPLHF. The DNA for the CDR3 is TGCGCCAGCAGCCCCCCGGGAGGGGGCAGTTCACCCCTCCACTTT. The complete variable domain, with remaining parts taken from reference TRBV5-1 and TRBJ1-6, reads KAGVTQTPRYLIKTRGQQVTLSCSPISGHRSVSWYQQTPGQGLQFLFEYFSETQRNKGNFPGRFSGRQFSNSRSEMNVSTLELGDSALYLCASSPPGGGSSPLHFGNGTRLTVT.

The gene calls are TRBV2 and TRBJ1-1, with 8 nucleotides matching TRBD1. Germline CDR1 reads SNHLY; CDR2 reads FYNNEI. The CDR3 is 14 residues long. V was clipped by 5 bases and J by 4 bases; unmatched bases: 6. The CDR3 region has the DNA TGTGCCAGCAGTCCTGGACAGGGCGGCACTGAAGCTTTCTTT. Translated: CASSPGQGGTEAFF.

The rearrangement uses TRBV7-9 and TRBJ1-1, with 11 bases matching TRBD1. Trimming cost V 4 bases and J 4 bases; bases outside gene matches: 5. The V gene's germline CDR1 is SEHNR and CDR2 FQNEAQ (reference sequence). The CDR3 covers 15 residues. The CDR3 loop is CASSSGQGAVTEAFF. The CDR3 nucleotides read TGTGCCAGCAGCTCCGGACAGGGGGCTGTCACTGAAGCTTTCTTT.

This sequence joins TRBV6-5 and TRBJ2-5, with D unclear. The CDR3 is 11 residues long. The V end was cut by 7 bases, the J end by 5 bases, with 8 bases between. Germline assignment: CDR1 MNHEY and CDR2 SVGAGI. CDR3 nucleotides: TGTGCCAGCACCGACGGGGAGACCCAGTACTTC. Protein sequence: CASTDGETQYF.

This clone was seen only a few times. The V and J genes are TRBV30 and TRBJ1-1; D not certain. Trimming took off 5 bases at V and 4 bases at J, with 8 bases between the two ends. The CDR3 extends over 11 amino acids. Germline V CDR1 and CDR2: GTSNPN, SVGIG (reference sequence). CDR3 region: CAWEHGTEAFF. Here the CDR3 DNA reads TGTGCCTGGGAGCACGGCACTGAAGCTTTCTTT.

This clone was recorded only once. This chain links TRBV4-2 with TRBJ2-5; TRBD1 matches at 8 bases. The CDR3 covers 16 residues. V lost 3 bases, J lost 0 bases, and 6 bases stayed unmatched. Germline V gene sequence: CDR1 LGHNA, CDR2 YNFKEQ. The CDR3 nucleotides read TGTGCCAGCAGCCAGATAGGACAGGGTGACCAAGAGACCCAGTACTTC. Protein sequence: CASSQIGQGDQETQYF.

V usage is TRBV9 and J usage is TRBJ2-2; 7 bases fit TRBD2. The J segment lost 3 bases and the V segment lost 0 bases, leaving 5 bases of the junction unmatched. The germline gives CDR1 SGDLS, CDR2 YYNGEE. The CDR3 runs 16 residues. This CDR3 is CASSVDPGGYTGELFF. The CDR3 nucleotides read TGTGCCAGCAGCGTAGATCCGGGGGGATACACCGGGGAGCTGTTTTTT. The full variable domain, rest sourced from reference TRBV9 and TRBJ2-2, is DSGVTQTPKHLITATGQRVTLRCSPRSGDLSVYWYQQSLDQGLQFLIQYYNGEERAKGNILERFSAQQFPDLHSELNLSSLELGDSALYFCASSVDPGGYTGELFFGEGSRLTVL.

The V call is TRBV2, the J call TRBJ1-2, with D possibly TRBD1 on 6 matching bases. The CDR3 extends over 14 amino acids. Germline V CDR1 and CDR2: SNHLY, FYNNEI. V gave up 6 bases and J gave up 4 bases, with 15 bases separating them. The CDR3 reads CASREGGLGYGYTF. DNA of the CDR3: TGTGCCAGCAGGGAGGGGGGGCTCGGCTATGGCTACACCTTC.

J is TRBJ1-2 and V is TRBV2, with TRBD1 as a possible D gene (6 bases). The CDR3 extends over 14 amino acids. The germline CDR1 and CDR2 sequences are SNHLY and FYNNEI. Trimming left V 3 bases short and J 6 bases short, with 14 bases between. The CDR3 sequence: CASSEEQGGNGYTF. Here the CDR3 DNA reads TGTGCCAGCAGTGAGGAACAGGGAGGGAATGGCTACACCTTC.

The gene calls are TRBV5-1 and TRBJ1-6; a weak D match, TRBD1 (6 bases). Germline V lookup: CDR1 SGHRS, CDR2 YFSETQ. The CDR3 totals 15 residues. Trimming left V 0 bases short and J 6 bases short, with 10 bases between. The CDR3 is CASSLGQGTNSPLHF. The DNA for the CDR3 is TGCGCCAGCAGCTTGGGGCAGGGGACTAATTCACCCCTCCACTTT. The full variable domain, rest sourced from reference TRBV5-1 and TRBJ1-6, is KAGVTQTPRYLIKTRGQQVTLSCSPISGHRSVSWYQQTPGQGLQFLFEYFSETQRNKGNFPGRFSGRQFSNSRSEMNVSTLELGDSALYLCASSLGQGTNSPLHFGNGTRLTVT.

In regard to this clone: The sample has other DNA sequences that encode this CDR3 too. The chain carries TRBV12-3 or TRBV12-4 and TRBJ2-2; D is unclear. Trimming removed 5 bases at V and 6 bases at J, with 4 bases between. The CDR3 extends over 11 amino acids. In DNA, the CDR3 is TGTGCCAGCAGTCCCGCCGGGGAGCTGTTTTTT. This gives the protein CASSPAGELFF.

This chain uses TRBV7-2 with TRBJ1-5; no definite D call. CDR3 length equals 13 residues. The V end lost 5 bases, the J end lost 6 bases, and 11 bases lay between the germline ends. Per germline, CDR1 SGHTA and CDR2 FQGNSA. The CDR3 coding sequence is TGTGCCAGCAGCGTGCGAGAGGGTCAGCCCCAGCATTTT. Translating it yields CASSVREGQPQHF.

Only a few counts were recorded for this clone. The chain links TRBV19 to TRBJ2-7, with D uncertain. The CDR3 is 14 residues long. Looked up from germline, CDR1 is LNHDA and CDR2 is SQIVND (reference sequence). Deletions cut 1 base from V and 2 bases from J, with 9 bases between. In DNA form, the CDR3 reads TGTGCCAGTAGTATAGGCAACAGAGCCTACGAGCAGTACTTC. Its translation is CASSIGNRAYEQYF.